The 15 T cell receptor beta chains below come from one sample, sequenced in a study of OX40 agonist ivuxolimab in advanced cancers. Sequencing used immunoSEQ multiplex PCR; TCRdb keeps in-frame clones, though not all of them. Of about 73,000 clones listed, around nine tenths are singletons. The material sequenced was CD4+ or CD8+ T cells sorted from blood, taken in a trial of the OX40 agonist ivuxolimab. Receptors were obtained from an adult with an advanced solid tumor such as melanoma, head and neck, liver or kidney cancer.

Within the sample, this clone is medium-sized. The gene calls are TRBV11-2 and TRBJ2-5, with D perhaps matching TRBD2 (6 bases). The CDR3 extends over 15 amino acids. V was trimmed by 5 bases and J by 1 base, leaving 14 bases between them. Germline V lookup: CDR1 SGHAT, CDR2 FQNNGV. The CDR3 DNA reads as TGTGCCAGCAGCCCACGACGGACTATCCAAGAGACCCAGTACTTC. Translation gives CASSPRRTIQETQYF.

The chain uses TRBV7-2 and TRBJ2-1; 11 nucleotides align to TRBD2. V was clipped by 0 bases and J by 9 bases; unmatched bases: 4. Germline CDR1 reads SGHTA; CDR2 reads FQGNSA. The CDR3 is 15 residues long. The CDR3 is CASSLALAGATEQFF. The CDR3 region has the DNA TGTGCCAGCAGCTTAGCACTAGCGGGAGCCACTGAGCAGTTCTTC. The full variable domain, completed using reference TRBV7-2 and TRBJ2-1, is GAGVSQSPSNKVTEKGKDVELRCDPISGHTALYWYRQSLGQGLEFLIYFQGNSAPDKSGLPSDRFSAERTGGSVSTLTIQRTQQEDSAVYLCASSLALAGATEQFFGPGTRLTVL.

The CDR3 nucleotides are TGTGCCAGTATATCGGAGAGCTCTGGAAACACCATATATTTT. Its translation: CASISESSGNTIYF. The rearrangement joins TRBV19 to TRBJ1-3; D not certain. Trimming stripped 7 bases from V and 0 bases from J, with 10 bases between. From germline, CDR1 is LNHDA and CDR2 SQIVND (reference sequence). There are 14 residues in the CDR3.

The CDR3 DNA reads TGTGCCAGCAGTTTATCCCTAGCGGGATTCACCGGGGAGCTGTTTTTT. Translated: CASSLSLAGFTGELFF. V gene TRBV27 combines with J gene TRBJ2-2, with 9 bases lining up with TRBD2. CDR1 and CDR2 from the germline V gene are MNHEY and SMNVEV (reference sequence). The CDR3 sequence is 16 residues long. J gave up 4 bases and V 0 bases, and 3 bases lay outside the gene matches.

The V gene is TRBV28, the J gene TRBJ2-6; TRBD1 is a possible D gene (6 bases). Germline CDR1 and CDR2: MDHEN and SYDVKM. The CDR3 spans 14 residues. The DNA for the CDR3 is TGTGCGACCTGGGGGCACTCTGGGGCCAACGTCCTGACTTTC. Its protein product is CATWGHSGANVLTF.

This chain joins TRBV27 and TRBJ2-1, with TRBD2 matching 11 bases. CDR3 length: 13 residues. The V gene's germline CDR1 is MNHEY and CDR2 SMNVEV (reference sequence). The V gene end was trimmed by 5 bases and the J gene end by 10 bases; junction bases not matched to a gene: 4. The CDR3 DNA sequence: TGTGCCAGCAGTAAGCTAGCGGGAGGCGAGCAGTTCTTC. The encoded protein is CASSKLAGGEQFF.

A few counts support this clone. This same CDR3 is encoded by further DNA sequences in the sample. The J gene is TRBJ2-7, the V gene TRBV9; D may be TRBD2 (6 bases). Trimming shortened V by 0 bases and J by 0 bases, and 7 bases separated the two germline ends. The length of the CDR3 is 14 residues. Germline lookup yields CDR1 SGDLS and CDR2 YYNGEE. The CDR3 DNA follows: TGTGCCAGCAGCGTAGGTAGCGGCTCCTACGAGCAGTACTTC. Translating it yields CASSVGSGSYEQYF.

This clone was found once. The genes are TRBV6-6 and TRBJ2-7; no reliable D call. This CDR3 has 14 amino acids. Trimming cost V 4 bases and J 0 bases, with 10 bases left between them. Per the germline V gene, CDR1 is MNHNY and CDR2 is SVGAGI (reference sequence). This chain's CDR3 is CASSFDWASYEQYF. The CDR3 DNA follows: TGTGCCAGCAGTTTTGACTGGGCCTCCTACGAGCAGTACTTC.

This chain links TRBV27 with TRBJ1-2, with TRBD1 matching 8 bases. This CDR3 has 14 amino acids. Germline lookup yields CDR1 MNHEY and CDR2 SMNVEV (reference sequence). V dropped 8 bases and J dropped 6; count of bases not matched to a gene: 11. The CDR3 loop reads CASQRTGSLNGYTF. The CDR3, as DNA: TGTGCCAGCCAGAGGACAGGGAGCCTTAATGGCTACACCTTC.

This clone was seen only once. V gene TRBV30 combines with J gene TRBJ2-3, with TRBD2 matching 8 bases. V was clipped by 3 bases and J by 5 bases; unmatched bases: 10. Germline V gene lookup returns CDR1 GTSNPN and CDR2 SVGIG (reference sequence). CDR3 size: 15 residues. Here the CDR3 reads CAWSLRAGREDTQYF. Written as DNA, the CDR3 is TGTGCCTGGAGCCTGCGTGCCGGGAGGGAAGATACGCAGTATTTT.

The chain recombines TRBV28 with TRBJ2-1; 8 bases fit TRBD2. The junction had 7 bases not matched to a gene; V was cut back by 0 bases and J by 9 bases. Germline assignment: CDR1 MDHEN and CDR2 SYDVKM. The CDR3 totals 15 residues. CDR3 protein: CASSLWASGSGEQFF. The CDR3 bases are TGTGCCAGCAGTTTATGGGCCAGCGGGAGCGGTGAGCAGTTCTTC.

The CDR3 spells CASSLQRITEAFF. The DNA of the CDR3 is TGTGCCAGCAGCTTACAAAGGATCACTGAAGCTTTCTTT. This chain links TRBV7-2 with TRBJ1-1; D gene unclear. Germline values: CDR1 SGHTA, CDR2 FQGNSA. The CDR3 spans 13 residues. V dropped 2 bases and J dropped 4 bases, with 8 bases sitting between them.

V gene TRBV28 combines with J gene TRBJ1-3; a weak D match, TRBD1 (5 bases). V was pared by 6 bases and J by 2 bases, with 11 bases between. This CDR3 spans 14 amino acids. Germline loops: CDR1 MDHEN, CDR2 SYDVKM. CDR3 in amino acids: CASRLGEAGNTIYF. In DNA, the CDR3 is TGTGCCAGCAGACTAGGGGAGGCTGGAAACACCATATATTTT.

The chain has TRBV10-3 and TRBJ2-2, with no clear D. Trimming shortened V by 0 bases and J by 5 bases, and 7 bases separated the two germline ends. Germline V CDR1 and CDR2: ENHRY, SYGVKD. The CDR3 is 14 residues long. CDR3 protein: CAISESTDTGELFF. The CDR3, as DNA: TGTGCCATCAGTGAGTCGACTGATACCGGGGAGCTGTTTTTT.

V usage is TRBV7-2 and J usage is TRBJ1-2; 8 bases line up with TRBD1. The germline V gene encodes CDR1 SGHTA and CDR2 FQGNSA. The CDR3 is made up of 13 amino acids. V gave up 5 bases and J gave up 6 bases; unmatched junction bases: 5. CDR3: CASSQGQVHGYTF. CDR3 bases: TGTGCCAGCAGCCAGGGACAGGTACATGGCTACACCTTC.